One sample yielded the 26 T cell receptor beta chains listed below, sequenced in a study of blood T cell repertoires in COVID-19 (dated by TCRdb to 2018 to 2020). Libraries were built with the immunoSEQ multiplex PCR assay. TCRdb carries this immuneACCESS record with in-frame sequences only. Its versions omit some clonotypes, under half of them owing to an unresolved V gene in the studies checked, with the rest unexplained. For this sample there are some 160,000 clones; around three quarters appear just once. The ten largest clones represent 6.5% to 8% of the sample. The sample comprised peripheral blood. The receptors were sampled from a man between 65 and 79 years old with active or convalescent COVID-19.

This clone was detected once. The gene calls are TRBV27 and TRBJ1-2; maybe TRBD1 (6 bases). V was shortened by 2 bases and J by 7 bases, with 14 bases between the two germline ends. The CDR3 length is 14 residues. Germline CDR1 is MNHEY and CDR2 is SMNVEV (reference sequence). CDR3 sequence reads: CASSLRGFAGGYTF. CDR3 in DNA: TGTGCCAGCAGTTTAAGGGGGTTCGCGGGTGGCTACACCTTC.

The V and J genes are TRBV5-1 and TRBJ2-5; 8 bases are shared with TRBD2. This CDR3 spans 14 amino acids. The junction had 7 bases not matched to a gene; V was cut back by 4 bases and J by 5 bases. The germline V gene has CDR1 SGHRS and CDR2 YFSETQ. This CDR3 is CASSPGGGMETQYF. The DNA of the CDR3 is TGCGCCAGCAGCCCCGGGGGGGGAATGGAGACCCAGTACTTC.

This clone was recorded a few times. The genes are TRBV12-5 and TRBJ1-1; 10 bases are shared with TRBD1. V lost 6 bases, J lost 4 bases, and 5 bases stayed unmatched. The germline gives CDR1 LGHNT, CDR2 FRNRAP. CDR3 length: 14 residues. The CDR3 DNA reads TGTGCTAGTGGGGGGACAGGGGTGGTCACTGAAGCTTTCTTT. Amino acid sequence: CASGGTGVVTEAFF.

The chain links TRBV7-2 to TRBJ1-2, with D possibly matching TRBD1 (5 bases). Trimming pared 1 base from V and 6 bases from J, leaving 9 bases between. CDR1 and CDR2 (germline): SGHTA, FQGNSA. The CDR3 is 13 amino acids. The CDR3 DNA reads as TGTGCCAGCAGCTTAGGGTGGGGGGATGGCTACACCTTC. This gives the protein CASSLGWGDGYTF.

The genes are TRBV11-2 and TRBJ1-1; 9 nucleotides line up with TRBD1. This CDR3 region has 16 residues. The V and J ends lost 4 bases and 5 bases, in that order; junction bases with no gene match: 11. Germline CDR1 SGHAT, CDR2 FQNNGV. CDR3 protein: CASSSIRGQGRTEAFF. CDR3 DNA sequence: TGTGCCAGCAGCTCCATCCGAGGACAGGGGAGGACTGAAGCTTTCTTT. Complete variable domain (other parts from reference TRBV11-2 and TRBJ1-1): EAGVAQSPRYKIIEKRQSVAFWCNPISGHATLYWYQQILGQGPKLLIQFQNNGVVDDSQLPKDRFSAERLKGVDSTLKIQPAKLEDSAVYLCASSSIRGQGRTEAFFGQGTRLTVV.

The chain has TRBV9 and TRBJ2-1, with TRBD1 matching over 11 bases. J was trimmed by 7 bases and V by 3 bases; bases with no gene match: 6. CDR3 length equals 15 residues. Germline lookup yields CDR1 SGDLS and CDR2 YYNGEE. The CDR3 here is CASSAHGTGGNEQFF. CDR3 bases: TGTGCCAGCAGCGCCCACGGGACAGGGGGAAATGAGCAGTTCTTC.

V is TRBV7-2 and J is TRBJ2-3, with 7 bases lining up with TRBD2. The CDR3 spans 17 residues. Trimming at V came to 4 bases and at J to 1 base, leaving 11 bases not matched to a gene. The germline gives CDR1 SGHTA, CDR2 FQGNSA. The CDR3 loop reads CASSSWDGSGRTDTQYF. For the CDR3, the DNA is TGTGCCAGCAGCTCCTGGGACGGTAGCGGGCGCACAGATACGCAGTATTTT.

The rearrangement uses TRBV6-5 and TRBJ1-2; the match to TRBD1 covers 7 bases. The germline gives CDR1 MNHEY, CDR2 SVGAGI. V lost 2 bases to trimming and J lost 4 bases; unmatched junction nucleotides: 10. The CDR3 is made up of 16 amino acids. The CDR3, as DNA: TGTGCCAGCAGTTACATCGGGCAGGGGGAAGGCTATGGCTACACCTTC. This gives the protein CASSYIGQGEGYGYTF.

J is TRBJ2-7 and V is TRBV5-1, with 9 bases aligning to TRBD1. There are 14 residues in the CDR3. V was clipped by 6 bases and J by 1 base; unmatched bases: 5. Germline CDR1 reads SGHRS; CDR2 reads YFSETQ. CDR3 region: CASTGTGSSYEQYF. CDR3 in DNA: TGCGCCAGCACCGGGACAGGGTCTTCCTACGAGCAGTACTTC. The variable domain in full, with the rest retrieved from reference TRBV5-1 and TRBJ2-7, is KAGVTQTPRYLIKTRGQQVTLSCSPISGHRSVSWYQQTPGQGLQFLFEYFSETQRNKGNFPGRFSGRQFSNSRSEMNVSTLELGDSALYLCASTGTGSSYEQYFGPGTRLTVT.

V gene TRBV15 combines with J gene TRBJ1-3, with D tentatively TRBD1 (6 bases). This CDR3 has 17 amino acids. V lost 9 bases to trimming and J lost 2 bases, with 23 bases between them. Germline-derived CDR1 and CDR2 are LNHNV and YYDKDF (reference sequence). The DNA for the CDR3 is TGTGCCACTCAACGAGCAGGGGCACTCCACACTGGAAACACCATATATTTT. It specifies CATQRAGALHTGNTIYF.

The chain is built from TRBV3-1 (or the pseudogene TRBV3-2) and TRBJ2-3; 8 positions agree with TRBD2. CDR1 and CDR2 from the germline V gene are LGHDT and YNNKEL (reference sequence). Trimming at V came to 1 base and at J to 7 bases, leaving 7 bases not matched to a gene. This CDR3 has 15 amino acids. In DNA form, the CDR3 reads TGTGCCAGCAGCCAAGTCTCGGGAGGGCCAAATACGCAGTATTTT. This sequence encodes CASSQVSGGPNTQYF.

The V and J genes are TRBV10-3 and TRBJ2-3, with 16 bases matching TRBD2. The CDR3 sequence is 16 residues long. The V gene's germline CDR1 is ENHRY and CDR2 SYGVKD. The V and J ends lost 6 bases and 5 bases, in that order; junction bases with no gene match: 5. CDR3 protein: CAISGTSGGVVDTQYF. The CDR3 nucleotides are TGTGCCATCAGCGGGACTAGCGGGGGGGTTGTAGATACGCAGTATTTT.

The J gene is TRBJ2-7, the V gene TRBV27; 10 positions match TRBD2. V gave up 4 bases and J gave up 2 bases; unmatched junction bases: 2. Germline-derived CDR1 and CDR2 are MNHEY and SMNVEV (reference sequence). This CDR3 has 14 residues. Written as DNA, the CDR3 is TGTGCCAGCAGTTGGACTAGCGGCCCCTACGAGCAGTACTTC. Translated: CASSWTSGPYEQYF.

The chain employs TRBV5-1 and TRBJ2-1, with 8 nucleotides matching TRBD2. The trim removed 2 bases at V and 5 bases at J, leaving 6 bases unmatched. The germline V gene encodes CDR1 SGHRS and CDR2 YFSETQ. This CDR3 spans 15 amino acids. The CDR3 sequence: CASSLEAGGHNEQFF. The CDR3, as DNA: TGCGCCAGCAGCTTAGAGGCGGGAGGTCACAATGAGCAGTTCTTC.

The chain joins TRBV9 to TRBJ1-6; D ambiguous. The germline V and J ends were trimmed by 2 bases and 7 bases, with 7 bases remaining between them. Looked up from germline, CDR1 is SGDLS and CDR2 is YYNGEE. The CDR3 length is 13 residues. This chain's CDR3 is CASSVLANSPLHF. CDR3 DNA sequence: TGTGCCAGCAGCGTTTTAGCGAATTCACCCCTCCACTTT.

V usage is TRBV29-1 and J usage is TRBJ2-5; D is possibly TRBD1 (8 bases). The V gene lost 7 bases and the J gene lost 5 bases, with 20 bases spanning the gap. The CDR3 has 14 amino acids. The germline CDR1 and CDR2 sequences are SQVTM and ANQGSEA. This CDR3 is CSEATGAGGETQYF. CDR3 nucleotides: TGCAGCGAGGCGACAGGGGCCGGGGGGGAGACCCAGTACTTC.

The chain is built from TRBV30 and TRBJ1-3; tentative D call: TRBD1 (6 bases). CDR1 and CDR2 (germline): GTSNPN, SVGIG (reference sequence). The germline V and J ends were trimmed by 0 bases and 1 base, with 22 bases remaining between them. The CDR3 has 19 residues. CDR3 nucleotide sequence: TGTGCCTGGAGTGTATTTTCCTGGCGGCAGGGGAGTTCTGGAAACACCATATATTTT. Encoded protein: CAWSVFSWRQGSSGNTIYF.

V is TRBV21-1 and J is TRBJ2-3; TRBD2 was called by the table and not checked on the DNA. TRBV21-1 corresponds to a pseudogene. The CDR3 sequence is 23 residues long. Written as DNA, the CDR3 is TGTGCCAGCAGCAAAGCGACTGACTGGAAGACTAGCGGGAGGGCCGATGGGACAGATACGCAGTATTTT. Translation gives CASSKATDWKTSGRADGTDTQYF.

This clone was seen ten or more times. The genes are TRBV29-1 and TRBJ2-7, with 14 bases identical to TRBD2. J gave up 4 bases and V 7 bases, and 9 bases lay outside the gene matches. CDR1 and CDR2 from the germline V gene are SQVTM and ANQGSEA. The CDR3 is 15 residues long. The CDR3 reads CSATSGTSGSYEQYF. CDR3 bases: TGCAGCGCAACGTCCGGGACTAGCGGGAGTTACGAGCAGTACTTC.

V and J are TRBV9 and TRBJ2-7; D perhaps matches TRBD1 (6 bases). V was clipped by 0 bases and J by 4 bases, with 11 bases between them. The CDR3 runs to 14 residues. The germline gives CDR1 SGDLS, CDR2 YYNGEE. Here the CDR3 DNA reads TGTGCCAGCAGCGTAGAGGACAGCCTTTACGAGCAGTACTTC. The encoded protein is CASSVEDSLYEQYF.

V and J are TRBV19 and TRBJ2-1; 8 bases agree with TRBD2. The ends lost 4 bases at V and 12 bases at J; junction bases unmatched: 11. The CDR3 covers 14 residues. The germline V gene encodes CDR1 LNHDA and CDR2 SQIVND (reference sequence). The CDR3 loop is CASSKSFSGTGQFF. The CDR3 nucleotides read TGTGCCAGTAGTAAGTCCTTTAGCGGGACTGGGCAGTTCTTC.

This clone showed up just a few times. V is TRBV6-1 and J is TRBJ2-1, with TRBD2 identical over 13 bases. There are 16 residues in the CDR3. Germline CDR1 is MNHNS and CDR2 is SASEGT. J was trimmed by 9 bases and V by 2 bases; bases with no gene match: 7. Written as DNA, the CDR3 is TGTGCCAGCAGTGAATTACTAGCGGGAGGGCCGGGTGAGCAGTTCTTC. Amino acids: CASSELLAGGPGEQFF.

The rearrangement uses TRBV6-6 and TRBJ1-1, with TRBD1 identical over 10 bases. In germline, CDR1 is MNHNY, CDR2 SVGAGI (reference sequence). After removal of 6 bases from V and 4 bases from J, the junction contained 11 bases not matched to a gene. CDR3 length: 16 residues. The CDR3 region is CASRGDRGLGGTEAFF. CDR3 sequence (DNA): TGTGCCAGCAGGGGTGACAGGGGGCTCGGGGGCACTGAAGCTTTCTTT.

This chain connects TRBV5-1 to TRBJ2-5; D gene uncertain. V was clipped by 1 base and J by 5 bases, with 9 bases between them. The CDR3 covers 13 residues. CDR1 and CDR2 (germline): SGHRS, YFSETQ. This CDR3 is CASSLYRRETQYF. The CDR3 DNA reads TGCGCCAGCAGCTTGTACCGCAGGGAGACCCAGTACTTC. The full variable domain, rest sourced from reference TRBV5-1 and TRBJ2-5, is KAGVTQTPRYLIKTRGQQVTLSCSPISGHRSVSWYQQTPGQGLQFLFEYFSETQRNKGNFPGRFSGRQFSNSRSEMNVSTLELGDSALYLCASSLYRRETQYFGPGTRLLVL.

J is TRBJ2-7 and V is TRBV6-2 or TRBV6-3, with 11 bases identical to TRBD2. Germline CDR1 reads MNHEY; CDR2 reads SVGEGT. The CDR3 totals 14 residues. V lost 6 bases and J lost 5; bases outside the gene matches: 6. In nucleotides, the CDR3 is TGTGCCAGCAGCCAGGAACTAGCGGGGGACGAGCAGTACTTC. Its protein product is CASSQELAGDEQYF.

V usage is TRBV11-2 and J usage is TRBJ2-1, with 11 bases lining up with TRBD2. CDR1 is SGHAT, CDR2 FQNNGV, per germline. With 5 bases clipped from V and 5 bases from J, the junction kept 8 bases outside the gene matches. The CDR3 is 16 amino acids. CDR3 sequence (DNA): TGTGCCAGCAGCCCGAAGACTAGCGGGGACAACAATGAGCAGTTCTTC. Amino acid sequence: CASSPKTSGDNNEQFF.